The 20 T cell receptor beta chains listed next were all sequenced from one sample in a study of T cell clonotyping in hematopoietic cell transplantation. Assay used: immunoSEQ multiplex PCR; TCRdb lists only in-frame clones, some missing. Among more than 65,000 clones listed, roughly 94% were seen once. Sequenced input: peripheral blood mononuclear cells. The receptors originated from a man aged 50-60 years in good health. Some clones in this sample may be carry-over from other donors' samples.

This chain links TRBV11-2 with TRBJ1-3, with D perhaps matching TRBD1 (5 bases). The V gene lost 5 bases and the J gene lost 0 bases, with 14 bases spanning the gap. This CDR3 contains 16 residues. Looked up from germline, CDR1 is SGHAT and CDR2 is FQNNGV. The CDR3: CASSNTRGGSGNTIYF. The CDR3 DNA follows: TGTGCCAGCAGCAACACGAGGGGTGGCTCTGGAAACACCATATATTTT.

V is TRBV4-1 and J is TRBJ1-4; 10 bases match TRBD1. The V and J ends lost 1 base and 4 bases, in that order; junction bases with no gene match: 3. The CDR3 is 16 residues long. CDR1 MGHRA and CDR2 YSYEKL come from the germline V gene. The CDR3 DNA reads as TGCGCCAGCAGCCAAGGGACAGGGGGGGTTAATGAAAAACTGTTTTTT. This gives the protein CASSQGTGGVNEKLFF.

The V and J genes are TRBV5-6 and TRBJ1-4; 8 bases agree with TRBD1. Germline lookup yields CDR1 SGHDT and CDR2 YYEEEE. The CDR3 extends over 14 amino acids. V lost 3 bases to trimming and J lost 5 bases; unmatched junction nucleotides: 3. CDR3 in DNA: TGTGCCAGCAGCTGGAGGACAGGGAATGAAAAACTGTTTTTT. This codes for CASSWRTGNEKLFF.

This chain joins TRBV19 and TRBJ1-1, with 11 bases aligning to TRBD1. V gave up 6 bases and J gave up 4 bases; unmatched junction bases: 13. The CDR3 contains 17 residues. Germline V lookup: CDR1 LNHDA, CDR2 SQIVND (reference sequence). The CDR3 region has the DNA TGTGCCAGTAGACCTAGGGACAGGGGGGAAGTAAGCACTGAAGCTTTCTTT. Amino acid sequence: CASRPRDRGEVSTEAFF.

CDR3 in DNA: TGTGCCAGCAGTGAGGACAGGGATACCTACGAGCAGTACTTC. This encodes CASSEDRDTYEQYF. The chain employs TRBV6-1 and TRBJ2-7, with 8 bases matching TRBD1. The CDR3 sequence is 14 residues long. The V segment lost 3 bases and the J segment 2 bases; nucleotides outside the gene matches: 3. In germline, CDR1 is MNHNS, CDR2 SASEGT.

The CDR3 here is CTSSQDELYHRVEQFF. DNA for the CDR3: TGCACCAGCAGCCAAGATGAGCTATACCACCGTGTTGAGCAGTTCTTC. The rearrangement joins TRBV1 to TRBJ2-1; the tabulated D call, TRBD2, remains unverified against the DNA. TRBV1 is listed as a pseudogene. The length of the CDR3 is 16 residues.

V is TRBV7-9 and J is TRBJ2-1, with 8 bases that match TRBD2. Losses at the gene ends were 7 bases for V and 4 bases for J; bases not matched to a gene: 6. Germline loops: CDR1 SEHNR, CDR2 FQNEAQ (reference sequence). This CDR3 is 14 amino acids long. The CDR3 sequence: CASTTGGLYNEQFF. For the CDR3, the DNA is TGTGCCAGCACGACGGGAGGGTTATACAATGAGCAGTTCTTC.

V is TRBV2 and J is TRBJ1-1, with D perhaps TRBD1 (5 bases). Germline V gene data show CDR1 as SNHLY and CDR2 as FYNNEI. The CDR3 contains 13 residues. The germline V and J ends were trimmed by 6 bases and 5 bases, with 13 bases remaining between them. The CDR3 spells CASSGGGYTEAFF. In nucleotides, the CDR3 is TGTGCCAGCAGCGGCGGGGGGTATACTGAAGCTTTCTTT.

DNA of the CDR3: TGTGCCAGCAGACTTACTAGCGGCTCCTACGAGCAGTACTTC. It specifies CASRLTSGSYEQYF. The V gene is TRBV6-5, the J gene TRBJ2-7; TRBD2 agrees at 8 bases. CDR1 is MNHEY and CDR2 is SVGAGI in the germline V gene. The length of the CDR3 is 14 residues. Trimming took 6 bases from V and 0 from J; bases not matched to a gene: 4.

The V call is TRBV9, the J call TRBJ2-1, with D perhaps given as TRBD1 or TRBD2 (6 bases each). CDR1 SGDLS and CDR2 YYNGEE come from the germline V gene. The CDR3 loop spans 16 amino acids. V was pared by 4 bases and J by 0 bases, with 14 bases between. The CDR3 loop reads CASSPRGESSYNEQFF. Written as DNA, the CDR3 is TGTGCCAGCAGCCCTAGGGGGGAGAGCTCCTACAATGAGCAGTTCTTC.

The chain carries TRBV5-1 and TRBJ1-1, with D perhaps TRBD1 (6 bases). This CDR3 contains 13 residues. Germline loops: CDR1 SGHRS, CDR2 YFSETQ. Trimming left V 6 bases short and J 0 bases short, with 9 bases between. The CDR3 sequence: CASTGQLNTEAFF. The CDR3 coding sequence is TGCGCCAGCACCGGACAGCTGAACACTGAAGCTTTCTTT.

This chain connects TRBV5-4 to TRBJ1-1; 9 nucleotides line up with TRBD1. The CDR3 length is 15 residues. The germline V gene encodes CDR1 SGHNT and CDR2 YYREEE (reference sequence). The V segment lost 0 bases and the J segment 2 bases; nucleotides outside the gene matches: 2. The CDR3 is CASSLGQGGNTEAFF. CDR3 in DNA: TGTGCCAGCAGCTTGGGACAGGGGGGTAACACTGAAGCTTTCTTT.

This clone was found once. The CDR3: CASSFLGGRSYGYTF. CDR3 in DNA: TGTGCCAGCAGTTTTCTAGGGGGCAGGAGCTATGGCTACACCTTC. The chain is built from TRBV6-5 and TRBJ1-2, with 7 bases lining up with TRBD1. Germline CDR1 is MNHEY and CDR2 is SVGAGI. The CDR3 contains 15 residues. V dropped 4 bases and J dropped 4; count of bases not matched to a gene: 9.

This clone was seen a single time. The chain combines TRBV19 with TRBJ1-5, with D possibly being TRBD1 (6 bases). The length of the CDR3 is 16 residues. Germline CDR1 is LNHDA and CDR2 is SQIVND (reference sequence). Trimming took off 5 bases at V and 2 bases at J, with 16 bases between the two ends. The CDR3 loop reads CASSLPTGSGNQPQHF. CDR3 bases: TGTGCCAGTAGTTTACCCACAGGGAGCGGCAATCAGCCCCAGCATTTT.

Here the CDR3 DNA reads TGCGCCAGCAGCTCCCAGGGACAGGGGGTCACTGAAGCTTTCTTT. It encodes CASSSQGQGVTEAFF. This chain uses TRBV5-1 with TRBJ1-1, with 11 bases aligning to TRBD1. This CDR3 spans 15 amino acids. After removal of 3 bases from V and 4 bases from J, the junction contained 5 bases not matched to a gene. Germline V gene sequence: CDR1 SGHRS, CDR2 YFSETQ.

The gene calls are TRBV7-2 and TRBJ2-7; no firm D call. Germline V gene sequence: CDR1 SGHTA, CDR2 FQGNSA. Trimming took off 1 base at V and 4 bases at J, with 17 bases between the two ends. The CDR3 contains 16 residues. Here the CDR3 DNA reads TGTGCCAGCAGCTTAGGCCCTAGGCCTCTGGGGTACGAGCAGTACTTC. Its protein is CASSLGPRPLGYEQYF.

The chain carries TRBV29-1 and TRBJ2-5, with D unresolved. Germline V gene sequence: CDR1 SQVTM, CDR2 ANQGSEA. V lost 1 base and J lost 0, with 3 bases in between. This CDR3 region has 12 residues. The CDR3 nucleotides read TGCAGCGTTGAAGTCAACCAAGAGACCCAGTACTTC. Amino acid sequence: CSVEVNQETQYF.

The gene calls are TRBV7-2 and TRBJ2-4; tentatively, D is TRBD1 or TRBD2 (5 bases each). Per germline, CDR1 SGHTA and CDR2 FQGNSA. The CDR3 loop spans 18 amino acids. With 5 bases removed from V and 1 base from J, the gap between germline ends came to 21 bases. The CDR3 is CASSLGTSGVGAKNIQYF. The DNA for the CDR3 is TGTGCCAGCAGCCTCGGGACCTCTGGGGTTGGGGCCAAAAACATTCAGTACTTC.

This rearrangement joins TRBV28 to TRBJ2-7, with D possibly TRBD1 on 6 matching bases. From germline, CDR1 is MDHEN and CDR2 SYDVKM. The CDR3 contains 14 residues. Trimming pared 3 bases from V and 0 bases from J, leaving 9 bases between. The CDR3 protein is CASSLTGVSYEQYF. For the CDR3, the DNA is TGTGCCAGCAGTTTGACAGGTGTCTCCTACGAGCAGTACTTC.

The CDR3 protein is CASRTSGGNTQYF. DNA of the CDR3: TGTGCCAGCAGAACTAGCGGGGGAAATACGCAGTATTTT. The chain employs TRBV2 and TRBJ2-3; 11 bases are shared with TRBD2. CDR1 is SNHLY, CDR2 FYNNEI, per germline. The length of the CDR3 is 13 residues. Trimming at V came to 6 bases and at J to 7 bases, leaving 3 bases not matched to a gene.